The clone carrying this TCR beta chain was counted a single time. No antigen is known for it. This entry is derived from a study of Ad26.COV2.S vaccination and SARS-CoV-2 variants. Study-wide points: The TCR breadth and depth analyses may have produced an underestimate of total T cell responses.

Profiled with immunoSEQ multiplex PCR; TCRdb holds only in-frame clones, not every one. The repertoire has about 350,000 clones, roughly 81% of them found once; the top ten carry roughly 3.5%. Treatment denoted: around 19 received Ad26.COV2.S at low or high dose, single or two shots; about 5 received placebo; per-sample allocation not given. At day 63 after the first vaccine or placebo injection, samples were drawn. Germline CDR1 ENHRY, CDR2 SYGVKD. The CDR3 totals 17 residues. Trimming took 2 bases from V and 3 from J; bases not matched to a gene: 9. The gene calls are TRBV10-3 and TRBJ2-5; TRBD2 aligns across 10 bases. The sample in question was peripheral blood, obtained in a trial of Ad26.COV2.S vaccine versus placebo. This sequence originates from a person aged 18-60 years who received the Ad26.COV2.S COVID-19 vaccine or a placebo. CDR3 DNA sequence: TGTGCCATCAGTGAGCCTCTAGCGGGGGATACTAAAGAGACCCAGTACTTC. Its translation: CAISEPLAGDTKETQYF.